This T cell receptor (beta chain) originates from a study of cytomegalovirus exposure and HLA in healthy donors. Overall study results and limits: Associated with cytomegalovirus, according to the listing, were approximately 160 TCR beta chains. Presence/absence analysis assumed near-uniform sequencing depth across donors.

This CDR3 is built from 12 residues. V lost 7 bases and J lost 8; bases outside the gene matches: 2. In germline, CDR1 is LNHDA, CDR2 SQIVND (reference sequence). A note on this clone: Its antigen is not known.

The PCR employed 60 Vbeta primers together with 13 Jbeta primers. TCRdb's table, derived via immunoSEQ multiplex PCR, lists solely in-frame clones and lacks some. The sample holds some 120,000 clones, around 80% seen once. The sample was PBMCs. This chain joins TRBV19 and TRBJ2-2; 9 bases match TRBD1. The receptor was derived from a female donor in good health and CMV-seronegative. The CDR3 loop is CASTDRGGELFF. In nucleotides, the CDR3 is TGTGCCAGTACTGACAGGGGGGGGGAGCTGTTTTTT.